This TCR beta chain was recorded in a study of regulatory T cells in long-lasting Graves disease. Findings and limits, study-wide: Having few samples may have compromised the accuracy.

Investigators prepared the TCR beta libraries by applying iRepertoire HTBI primers and Arm-PCR of CDR3 regions. A single record per CDR3 protein comes from TCRdb applying MiXCR to the multiplex PCR reads. The data hold about 660,000 distinct CDR3 sequences, with 25% to 30% observed a single time. Points on this clonotype: Its antigen is unidentified.

Described time point: persistent/refractory GD, antithyroid drugs over 5 years with positive TRAb. PBMCs provided the RNA from which the TCR library was made. An endocrinology department in Xi'an, China, recruited the patients. The sample in question was peripheral blood mononuclear cells (PBMCs), obtained when the disease was refractory, from a patient treated with antithyroid drugs. This clonotype was sampled from a female donor with Graves disease.

The CDR3 DNA reads TGTGCCAGCAGCCGCGTCCAGAACTATGGCTACACCTTC. Translated, it gives CASSRVQNYGYTF. The rearrangement joins TRBV7-2 to TRBJ1-2; no reliable D call. The V and J ends lost 5 bases and 2 bases respectively, with 9 bases between them. This CDR3 is built from 13 residues. Germline V CDR1 and CDR2: SGHTA, FQGNSA.